This T cell receptor beta chain was captured by sequencing in a study of blood T cell repertoires in COVID-19 (dated by TCRdb to about 2020). Concerning the study at large: Samples from collaborators originated in the United States, Italy and Spain and spanned both the acute and convalescent phases of COVID-19. Subjects who had been exposed to COVID-19, were actively infected with it, or had recovered from it provided the deeply sampled blood TCRbeta repertoires that made up the dataset. Samples were obtained from the ongoing ImmuneRACE study (first 160 participants) and from 1,200 or so subjects provided by 6 global collaborators. Nearly every sample came with metadata listing a de-identified subject ID, COVID-19 status, age in years and sex. Where available, HLA class I and class II types were taken from metadata supplied by the sample provider and were not determined by assay-based typing. A freely available public database, intended as a resource for researchers studying the immune response to SARS-CoV-2, is where the repertoires were released. The prospective study material was composed of cDNA or gDNA derived from T cells, B-cell-depleted T cells, or PBMCs.

Participants in the prospective study were enrolled through a virtual design, were aged about 18 to 100 years, and lived in approximately 25 United States geographic areas. Cohort assignment in the prospective study relied on participant-reported clinical history from a screening survey and a study questionnaire. Recovered participants in ImmuneRACE Cohort 3 were defined by two consecutive negative NP/OP PCR tests, clearance by a healthcare professional, or resolution of symptoms. Mobile phlebotomists in the prospective study collected whole blood, serum and a nasopharyngeal or oropharyngeal swab from every participant. Prospective study participants could optionally give additional blood draws and questionnaires over an approximately 2-month period. Prospective study blood samples were shipped either frozen or at room temperature before DNA extraction. The immunoSEQ Assay, a bias-controlled multiplex PCR, was used to amplify TCRbeta CDR3 regions from genomic DNA. As for how the authors treated the data: Within the assay, amplification of reference gene primers was used to estimate how many nucleated cells each sample contained. To quantify the absolute abundance of each unique TCRbeta CDR3 rearrangement, sequence reads were collapsed and filtered. For each sample, productive Simpson clonality was calculated by taking the square root of Simpson's diversity index across productive rearrangements. TCRdb took over this immuneACCESS table, retaining in-frame rearrangements with V and J assigned. Such tables are incomplete; in checked studies, under half of the missing clones stem from an unresolved V gene, and the remainder is unexplained. Clone size and V and J calls were adopted from that table, with D and trimming inferred from the DNA. This sample lists some 320,000 clones; about 89% were detected once. The ten largest clones take up 5.2% of the sample.

V sheds 3 bases and J sheds 7 bases, leaving 25 bases between their ends. Per the germline V gene, LGHNA is the CDR1 and YNFKEQ is the CDR2. The CDR3 runs 18 amino acids, cysteine and phenylalanine included. Only the CDR3 DNA stays, 54 bases, in frame from base 1. On the study overall, not on this receptor specifically: The quantity of clinical and demographic metadata differed by source and by participant and was supplied without curation.

A note on this clone: The specificity of this receptor is unknown. No much larger clone exists at a distance of one base, and base qualities are not known.

This clonotype was sampled from a man in his sixties who had recovered from COVID-19. The sequence joins TRBV4-2 to TRBJ2-1; a tentative D call is TRBD2 (6 bases match). Source material: PBMCs or T cells enriched from blood (not recorded which). The DNA reads as follows: TGTGCCAGCAGCCAGGAACCCAGCATAGCGGTCATAAATAATGAGCAGTTCTTC. Its amino acids are CASSQEPSIAVINNEQFF.